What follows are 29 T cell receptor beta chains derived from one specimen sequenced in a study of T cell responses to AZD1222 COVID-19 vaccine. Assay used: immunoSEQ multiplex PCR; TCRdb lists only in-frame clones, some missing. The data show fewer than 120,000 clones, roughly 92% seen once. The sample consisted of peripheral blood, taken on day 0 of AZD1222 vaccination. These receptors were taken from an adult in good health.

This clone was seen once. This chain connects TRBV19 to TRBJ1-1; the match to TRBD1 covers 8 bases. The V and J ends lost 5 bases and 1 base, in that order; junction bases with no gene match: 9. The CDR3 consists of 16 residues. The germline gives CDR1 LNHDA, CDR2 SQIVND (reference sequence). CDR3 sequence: CASSPSGQGKNTEAFF. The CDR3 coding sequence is TGTGCCAGTAGTCCGTCTGGACAGGGTAAGAACACTGAAGCTTTCTTT.

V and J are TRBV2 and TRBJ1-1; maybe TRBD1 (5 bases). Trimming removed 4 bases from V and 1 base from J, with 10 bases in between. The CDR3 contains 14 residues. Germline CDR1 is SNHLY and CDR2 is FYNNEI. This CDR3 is CASSAGAANTEAFF. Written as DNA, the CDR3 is TGTGCCAGCAGTGCCGGGGCGGCGAACACTGAAGCTTTCTTT.

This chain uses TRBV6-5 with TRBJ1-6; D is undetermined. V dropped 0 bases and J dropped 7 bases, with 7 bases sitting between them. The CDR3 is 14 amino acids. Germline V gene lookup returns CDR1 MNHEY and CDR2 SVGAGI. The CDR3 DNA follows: TGTGCCAGCAGTTACTCGAATCGGAATTCACCCCTCCACTTT. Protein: CASSYSNRNSPLHF.

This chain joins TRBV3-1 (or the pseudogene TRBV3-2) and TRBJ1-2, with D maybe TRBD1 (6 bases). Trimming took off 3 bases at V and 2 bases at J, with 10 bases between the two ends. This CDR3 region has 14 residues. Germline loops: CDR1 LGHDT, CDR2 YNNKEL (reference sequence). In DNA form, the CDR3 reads TGTGCCAGCAGCCACCTAACAGGGAACTATGGCTACACCTTC. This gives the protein CASSHLTGNYGYTF.

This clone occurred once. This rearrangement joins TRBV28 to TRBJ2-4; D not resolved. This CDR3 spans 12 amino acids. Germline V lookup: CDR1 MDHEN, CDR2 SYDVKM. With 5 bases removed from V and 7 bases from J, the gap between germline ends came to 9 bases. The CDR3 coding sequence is TGTGCCAGCAGTGGCAGGTGGAACATTCAGTACTTC. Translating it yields CASSGRWNIQYF.

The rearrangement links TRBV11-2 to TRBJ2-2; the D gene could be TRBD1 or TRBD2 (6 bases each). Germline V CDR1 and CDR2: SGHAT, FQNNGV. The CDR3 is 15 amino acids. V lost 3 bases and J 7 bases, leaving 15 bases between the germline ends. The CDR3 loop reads CASSFLGGADGELFF. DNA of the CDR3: TGTGCCAGCAGCTTTTTGGGGGGCGCGGACGGGGAGCTGTTTTTT.

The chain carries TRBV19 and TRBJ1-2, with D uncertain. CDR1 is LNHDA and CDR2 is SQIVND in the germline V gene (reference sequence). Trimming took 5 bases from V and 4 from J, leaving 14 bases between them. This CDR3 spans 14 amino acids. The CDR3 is CASSSPGAGYGYTF. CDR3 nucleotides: TGTGCCAGTAGTTCACCGGGAGCCGGCTATGGCTACACCTTC.

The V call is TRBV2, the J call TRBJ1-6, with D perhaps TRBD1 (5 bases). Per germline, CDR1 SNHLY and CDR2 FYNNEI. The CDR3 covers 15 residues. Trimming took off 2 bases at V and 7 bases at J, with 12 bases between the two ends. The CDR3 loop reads CASSESGLRNSPLHF. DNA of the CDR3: TGTGCCAGCAGTGAATCGGGACTAAGGAATTCACCCCTCCACTTT.

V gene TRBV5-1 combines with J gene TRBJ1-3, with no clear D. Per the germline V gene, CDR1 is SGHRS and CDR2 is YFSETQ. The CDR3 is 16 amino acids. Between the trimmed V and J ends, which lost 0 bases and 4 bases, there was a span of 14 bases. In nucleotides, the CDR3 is TGCGCCAGCAGCTTGGTGGGCAGGACTTACGGAAACACCATATATTTT. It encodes CASSLVGRTYGNTIYF.

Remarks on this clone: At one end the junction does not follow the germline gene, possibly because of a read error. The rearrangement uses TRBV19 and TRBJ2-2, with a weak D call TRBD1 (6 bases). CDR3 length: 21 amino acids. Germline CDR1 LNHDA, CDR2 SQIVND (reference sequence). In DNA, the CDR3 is TGTGCCTGTAGTAGGGCCCAGAATAGAGGTGGAACAGGGAGGAACACCGGGGAGCTGTTTTTT. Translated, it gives CACSRAQNRGGTGRNTGELFF.

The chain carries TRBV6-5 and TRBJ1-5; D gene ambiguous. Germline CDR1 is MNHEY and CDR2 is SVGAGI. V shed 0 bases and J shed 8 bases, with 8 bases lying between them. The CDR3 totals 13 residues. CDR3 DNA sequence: TGTGCCAGCAGTTACTCCCGGAGGGAGCCCCAGCATTTT. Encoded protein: CASSYSRREPQHF.

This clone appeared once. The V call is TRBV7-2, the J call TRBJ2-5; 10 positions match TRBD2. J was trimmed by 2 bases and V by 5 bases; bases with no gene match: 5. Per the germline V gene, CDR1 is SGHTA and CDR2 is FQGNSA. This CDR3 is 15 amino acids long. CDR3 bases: TGTGCCAGCAGCCCGCGGACTAGCGGACAAGAGACCCAGTACTTC. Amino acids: CASSPRTSGQETQYF.

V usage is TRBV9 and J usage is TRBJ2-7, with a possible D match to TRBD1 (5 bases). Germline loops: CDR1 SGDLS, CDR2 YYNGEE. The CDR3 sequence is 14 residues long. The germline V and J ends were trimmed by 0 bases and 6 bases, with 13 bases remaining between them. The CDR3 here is CASSVGRVPGEQYF. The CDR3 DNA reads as TGTGCCAGCAGCGTAGGCAGGGTCCCTGGCGAGCAGTACTTC.

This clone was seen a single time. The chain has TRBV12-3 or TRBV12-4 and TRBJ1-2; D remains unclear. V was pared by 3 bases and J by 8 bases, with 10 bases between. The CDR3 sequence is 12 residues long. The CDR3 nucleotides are TGTGCCAGCAGTTTTGGCAGGACCGGCTACACCTTC. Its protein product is CASSFGRTGYTF.

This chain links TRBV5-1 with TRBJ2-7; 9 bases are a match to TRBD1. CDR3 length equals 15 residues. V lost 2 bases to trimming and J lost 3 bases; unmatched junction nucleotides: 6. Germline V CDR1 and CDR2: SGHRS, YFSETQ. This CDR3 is CASSLTGGLNYEQYF. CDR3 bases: TGCGCCAGCAGCTTAACAGGGGGCCTTAACTACGAGCAGTACTTC.

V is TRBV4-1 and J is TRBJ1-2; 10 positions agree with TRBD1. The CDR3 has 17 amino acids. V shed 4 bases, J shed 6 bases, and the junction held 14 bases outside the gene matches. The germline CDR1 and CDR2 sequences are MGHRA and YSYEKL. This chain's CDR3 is CASSPGQGSSLLHGYTF. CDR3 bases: TGCGCCAGCAGCCCGGGACAGGGGTCCTCTCTCCTCCATGGCTACACCTTC.

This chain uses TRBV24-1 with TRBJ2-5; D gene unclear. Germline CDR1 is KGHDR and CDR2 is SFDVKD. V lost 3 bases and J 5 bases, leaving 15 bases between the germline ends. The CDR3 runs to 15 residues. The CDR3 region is CATSDTAPVGETQYF. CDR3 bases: TGTGCCACCAGTGATACAGCCCCAGTTGGGGAGACCCAGTACTTC.

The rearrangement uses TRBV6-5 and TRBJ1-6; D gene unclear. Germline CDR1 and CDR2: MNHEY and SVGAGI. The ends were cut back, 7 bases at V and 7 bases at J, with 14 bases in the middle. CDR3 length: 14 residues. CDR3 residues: CASKVGIYNSPLHF. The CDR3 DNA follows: TGTGCCAGCAAAGTCGGGATTTACAATTCACCCCTCCACTTT.

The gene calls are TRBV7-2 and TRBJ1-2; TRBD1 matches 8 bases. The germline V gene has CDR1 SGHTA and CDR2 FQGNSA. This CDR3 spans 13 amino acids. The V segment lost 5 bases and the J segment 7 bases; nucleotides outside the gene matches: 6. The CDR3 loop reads CASSGTGVGGYTF. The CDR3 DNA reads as TGTGCCAGCAGCGGGACAGGAGTAGGTGGCTACACCTTC.

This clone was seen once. The CDR3 DNA reads TGTGCTAGTGGTCCGGGACTTACCGGGGAGCTGTTTTTT. The encoded protein is CASGPGLTGELFF. The chain has TRBV12-5 and TRBJ2-2; a possible D gene is TRBD2 (6 bases). This CDR3 is 13 amino acids long. V dropped 5 bases and J dropped 5 bases, with 9 bases sitting between them. CDR1 and CDR2 from the germline V gene are LGHNT and FRNRAP.

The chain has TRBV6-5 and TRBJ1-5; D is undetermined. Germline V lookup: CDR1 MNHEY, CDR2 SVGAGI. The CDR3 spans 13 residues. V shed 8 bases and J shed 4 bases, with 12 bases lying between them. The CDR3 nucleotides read TGTGCCAGCCGGCGGTTTGAGAATCAGCCCCAGCATTTT. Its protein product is CASRRFENQPQHF.

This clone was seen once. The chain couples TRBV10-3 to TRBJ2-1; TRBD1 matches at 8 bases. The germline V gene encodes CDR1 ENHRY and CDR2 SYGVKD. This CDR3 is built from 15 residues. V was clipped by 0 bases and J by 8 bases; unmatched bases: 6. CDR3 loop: CAISESGQGMDEQFF. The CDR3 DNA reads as TGTGCCATCAGTGAGTCCGGACAGGGAATGGATGAGCAGTTCTTC.

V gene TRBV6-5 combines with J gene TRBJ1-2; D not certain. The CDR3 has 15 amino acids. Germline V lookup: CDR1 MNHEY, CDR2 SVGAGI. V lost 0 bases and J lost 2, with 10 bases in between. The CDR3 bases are TGTGCCAGCAGTTACTCGATGGCGGAGAACTATGGCTACACCTTC. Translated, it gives CASSYSMAENYGYTF.

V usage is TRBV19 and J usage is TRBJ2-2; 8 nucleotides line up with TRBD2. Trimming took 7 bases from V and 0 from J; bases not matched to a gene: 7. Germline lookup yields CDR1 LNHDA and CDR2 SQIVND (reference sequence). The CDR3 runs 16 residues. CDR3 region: CASNNLRGANTGELFF. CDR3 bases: TGTGCCAGTAATAATTTGCGGGGGGCGAACACCGGGGAGCTGTTTTTT. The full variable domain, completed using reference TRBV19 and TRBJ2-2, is DGGITQSPKYLFRKEGQNVTLSCEQNLNHDAMYWYRQDPGQGLRLIYYSQIVNDFQKGDIAEGYSVSREKKESFPLTVTSAQKNPTAFYLCASNNLRGANTGELFFGEGSRLTVL.

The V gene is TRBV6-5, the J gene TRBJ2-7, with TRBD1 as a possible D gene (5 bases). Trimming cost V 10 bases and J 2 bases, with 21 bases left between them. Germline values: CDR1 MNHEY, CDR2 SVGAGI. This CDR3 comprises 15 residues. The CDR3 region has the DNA TGTGCCACCTCGGTGGGGCAGGAGATACCCTACGAGCAGTACTTC. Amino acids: CATSVGQEIPYEQYF.

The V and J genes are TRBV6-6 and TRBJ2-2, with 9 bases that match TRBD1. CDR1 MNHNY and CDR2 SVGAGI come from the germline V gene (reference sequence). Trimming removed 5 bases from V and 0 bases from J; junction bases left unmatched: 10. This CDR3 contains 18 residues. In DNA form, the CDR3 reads TGTGCCAGCAGTCGTTCCCTACAGGGGGCTTCGAACACCGGGGAGCTGTTTTTT. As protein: CASSRSLQGASNTGELFF.

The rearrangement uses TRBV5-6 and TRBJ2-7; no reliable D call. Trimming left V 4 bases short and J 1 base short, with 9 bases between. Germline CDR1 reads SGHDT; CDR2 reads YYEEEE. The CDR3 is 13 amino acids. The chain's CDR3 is CASSLRGSYEQYF. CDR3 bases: TGTGCCAGCAGCCTCAGAGGTTCCTACGAGCAGTACTTC.

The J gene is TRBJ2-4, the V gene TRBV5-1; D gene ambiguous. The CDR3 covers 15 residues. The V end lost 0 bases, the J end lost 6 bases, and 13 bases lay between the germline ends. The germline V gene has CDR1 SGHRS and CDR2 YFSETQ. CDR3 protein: CASSLEVVGVNIQYF. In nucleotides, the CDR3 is TGCGCCAGCAGCTTGGAGGTCGTAGGCGTAAACATTCAGTACTTC.

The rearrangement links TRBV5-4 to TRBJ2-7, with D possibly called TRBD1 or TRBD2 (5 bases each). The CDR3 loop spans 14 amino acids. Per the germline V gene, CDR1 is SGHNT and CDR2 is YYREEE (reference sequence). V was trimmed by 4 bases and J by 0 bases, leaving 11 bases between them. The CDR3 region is CASSPGAGSYEQYF. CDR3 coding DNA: TGTGCCAGCAGCCCTGGGGCGGGCTCCTACGAGCAGTACTTC.